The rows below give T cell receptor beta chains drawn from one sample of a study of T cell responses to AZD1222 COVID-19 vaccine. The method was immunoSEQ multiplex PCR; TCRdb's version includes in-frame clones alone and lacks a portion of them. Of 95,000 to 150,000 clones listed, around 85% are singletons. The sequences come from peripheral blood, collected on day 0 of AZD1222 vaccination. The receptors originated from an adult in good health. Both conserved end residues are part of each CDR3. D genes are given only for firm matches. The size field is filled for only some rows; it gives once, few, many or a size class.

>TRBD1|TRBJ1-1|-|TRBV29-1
CSVEGQMNTEAFF
TGCAGCGTGGAGGGACAGATGAACACTGAAGCTTTCTTT
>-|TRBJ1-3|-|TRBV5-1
CASSSGPQGHTIYF
TGCGCCAGCAGCTCGGGCCCTCAGGGGCACACCATATATTTT
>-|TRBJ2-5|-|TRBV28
CASSTPKPDRLGETQYF
TGTGCCAGCAGTACCCCGAAACCGGACCGCCTGGGGGAGACCCAGTACTTC
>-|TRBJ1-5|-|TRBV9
CASSVGDNQPQHF
TGTGCCAGCAGCGTAGGAGACAATCAGCCCCAGCATTTT
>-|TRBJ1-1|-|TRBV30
CAWSQKGSEAFF
TGTGCCTGGAGTCAAAAGGGTTCTGAAGCTTTCTTT
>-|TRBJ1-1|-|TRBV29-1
CSVEKGMNTEAFF
TGCAGCGTTGAAAAGGGGATGAACACTGAAGCTTTCTTT
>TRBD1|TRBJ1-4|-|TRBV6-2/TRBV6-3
CASSYPGTGGRRREKLFF
TGTGCCAGCAGTTACCCCGGGACAGGGGGACGAAGGAGGGAAAAACTGTTTTTT
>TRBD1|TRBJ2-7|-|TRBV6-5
CASRGDRGREQYF
TGTGCCAGCCGGGGGGACAGGGGGCGCGAGCAGTACTTC
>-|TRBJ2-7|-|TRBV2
CASSSGEGGEQYF
TGTGCCAGCAGTAGCGGGGAAGGGGGTGAGCAGTACTTC
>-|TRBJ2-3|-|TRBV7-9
CASSFLQGTDTQYF
TGTGCCAGCAGCTTCTTACAGGGCACAGATACGCAGTATTTT
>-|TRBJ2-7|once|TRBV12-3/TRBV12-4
CASSFRRKDEQYF
TGTGCCAGCAGTTTTCGCAGAAAGGACGAGCAGTACTTC
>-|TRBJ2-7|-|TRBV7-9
CASSPTGEPYF
TGTGCCAGCAGCCCCACGGGGGAGCCATACTTC
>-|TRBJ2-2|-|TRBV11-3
CASSLLPGELFF
TGTGCCAGCAGCTTACTTCCCGGGGAGCTGTTTTTT
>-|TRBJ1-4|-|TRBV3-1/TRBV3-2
CASSHADYAVKKLFF
TGTGCCAGCAGCCACGCAGACTACGCGGTGAAAAAACTGTTTTTT
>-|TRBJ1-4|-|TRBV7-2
CASSLGGLTNEKLFF
TGTGCCAGCAGCCTTGGGGGGTTAACTAATGAAAAACTGTTTTTT
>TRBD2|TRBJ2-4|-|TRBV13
CASSFREGRNIQYF
TGTGCCAGCAGCTTCCGGGAGGGTAGAAACATTCAGTACTTC
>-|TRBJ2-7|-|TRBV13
CASSLGGFLFDEQYF
TGTGCCAGCAGCTTAGGGGGGTTTCTATTTGACGAGCAGTACTTC
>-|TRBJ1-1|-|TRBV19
CASSAQSYFTEAFF
TGTGCCAGTAGTGCTCAGTCTTACTTCACTGAAGCTTTCTTT
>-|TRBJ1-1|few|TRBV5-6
CASSLPGGEATEAFF
TGTGCCAGCAGCCTACCGGGGGGTGAGGCCACTGAAGCTTTCTTT
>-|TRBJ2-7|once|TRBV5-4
CASSFMGEQYF
TGTGCCAGCAGCTTCATGGGGGAGCAGTACTTC
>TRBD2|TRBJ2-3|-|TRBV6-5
CASSYGTSRDTQYF
TGTGCCAGCAGTTACGGGACTAGTAGAGATACGCAGTATTTT
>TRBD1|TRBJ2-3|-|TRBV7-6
CASSRLWTGVTDTQYF
TGTGCCAGCAGCCGACTGTGGACAGGAGTTACAGATACGCAGTATTTT
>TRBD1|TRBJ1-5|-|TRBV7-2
CASSFGLAGGAGQPQHF
TGTGCCAGCAGCTTTGGTCTCGCAGGGGGCGCGGGTCAGCCCCAGCATTTT
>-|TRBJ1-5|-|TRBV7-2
CASSLGQLRNQPQHF
TGTGCCAGCAGCTTAGGGCAGCTGAGAAATCAGCCCCAGCATTTT
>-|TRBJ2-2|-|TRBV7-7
CASSLVANTGELFF
TGTGCCAGCAGCTTAGTCGCGAACACCGGGGAGCTGTTTTTT
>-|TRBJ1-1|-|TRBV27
CASSLWDNTEAFF
TGTGCCAGCAGTTTATGGGACAACACTGAAGCTTTCTTT
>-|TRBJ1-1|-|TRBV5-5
CASSRGSTEAFF
TGTGCCAGCAGCAGGGGTAGCACTGAAGCTTTCTTT
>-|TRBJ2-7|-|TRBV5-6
CASSWGETGFEQYF
TGTGCCAGCAGCTGGGGGGAGACAGGGTTCGAGCAGTACTTC
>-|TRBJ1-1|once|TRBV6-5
CASRRTVSGEAFF
TGTGCCAGCAGGCGGACCGTGTCTGGAGAAGCTTTCTTT
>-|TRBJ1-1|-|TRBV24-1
CATAGDANTEAFF
TGTGCCACCGCTGGGGACGCAAACACTGAAGCTTTCTTT
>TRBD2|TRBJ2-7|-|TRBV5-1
CASRGGSGYEQYF
TGCGCCAGCAGGGGAGGGTCTGGCTACGAGCAGTACTTC
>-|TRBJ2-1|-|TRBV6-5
CASRVPSGLNEQFF
TGTGCCAGCAGGGTCCCCTCCGGGCTCAATGAGCAGTTCTTC